Each of the 26 T cell receptor beta chains below was sequenced from the same sample in a study of CD8+CD57+ T cells in acquired aplastic anemia. Individuals selected for sequencing had exhibited CD8+CD57+ cell expansion on flow cytometry. The template for TCR beta VDJ and CDR3 sequence profiling was genomic DNA. Each CDR3 protein gets one entry after TCRdb re-called the reads with MiXCR. The sample includes 200,000 to 300,000 distinct CDR3 sequences, more than 45% seen only once; the top ten take approximately 7.8%. Input material: sorted CD4+, CD8+, or CD8+CD57+ T cells (not recorded which) from PBMCs. Receptor source: a human donor with aplastic anemia.

This clonotype was counted many times. The chain carries TRBV25-1 and TRBJ1-1; a possible D gene is TRBD1 (6 bases). Germline CDR1 and CDR2: MGHDK and SYGVNS. The CDR3 runs to 15 residues. Deletions cut 2 bases from V and 4 bases from J, with 14 bases between. The CDR3 protein is CASSEEPQGVTEAFF. CDR3 DNA sequence: TGTGCCAGCAGTGAAGAGCCACAGGGCGTCACTGAAGCTTTCTTT.

The V gene is TRBV4-3, the J gene TRBJ1-1, with 8 bases identical to TRBD1. The CDR3 runs 16 residues. V was pared by 0 bases and J by 4 bases, with 7 bases of the junction left unmatched. CDR1 is LGHNA, CDR2 YSLEER, per germline. The CDR3 DNA sequence: TGCGCCAGCAGCCAAGAGGGACAGGAGATAACCACTGAAGCTTTCTTT. This codes for CASSQEGQEITTEAFF.

The genes are TRBV5-1 and TRBJ2-1, with a weak D call TRBD1 (5 bases). The CDR3 is made up of 16 amino acids. Germline CDR1 is SGHRS and CDR2 is YFSETQ. V dropped 3 bases and J dropped 0 bases, with 13 bases sitting between them. The CDR3 loop is CASSSFDSFSYNEQFF. The DNA of the CDR3 is TGCGCCAGCAGCTCCTTTGACAGTTTCTCCTACAATGAGCAGTTCTTC.

This clonotype was picked up many times. The genes are TRBV20-1 and TRBJ2-7; D is undetermined. Germline CDR1 DFQATT, CDR2 SNEGSKA (reference sequence). This CDR3 contains 13 residues. V shed 0 bases and J shed 4 bases, with 10 bases lying between them. CDR3 bases: TGCAGTGCTAGAGAGGTCCTAAGGTACGAGCAGTACTTC. Translating it yields CSAREVLRYEQYF.

J is TRBJ2-7 and V is TRBV20-1, with D possibly being TRBD2 (6 bases). Germline loops: CDR1 DFQATT, CDR2 SNEGSKA (reference sequence). This CDR3 has 12 residues. V lost 7 bases to trimming and J lost 0 bases, with 10 bases between them. The CDR3 loop is CSVPGSSYEQYF. The CDR3 DNA follows: TGCAGTGTCCCCGGGAGCTCCTACGAGCAGTACTTC.

The chain is built from TRBV20-1 and TRBJ1-2; D uncertain. CDR3 size: 14 residues. Germline V gene data show CDR1 as DFQATT and CDR2 as SNEGSKA (reference sequence). V gave up 0 bases and J gave up 0 bases, with 8 bases separating them. The CDR3 protein is CSARDEASNYGYTF. In DNA form, the CDR3 reads TGCAGTGCTAGAGATGAGGCATCTAACTATGGCTACACCTTC.

A remark on this clonotype: A read error may be the cause here, since a much bigger clone is one base away. V usage is TRBV7-9 and J usage is TRBJ2-4, with TRBD2 identical over 11 bases. Germline values: CDR1 SEHNR, CDR2 FQNEAQ (reference sequence). The J segment lost 7 bases and the V segment lost 6 bases, leaving 8 bases of the junction unmatched. The CDR3 is 15 amino acids. CDR3 in DNA: TGTGCCAGCAGACCCGATAGCGGGAGGGCGAACATTCAGTACTTC. Its protein is CASRPDSGRANIQYF. The full variable domain, with the rest looked up from reference TRBV7-9 and TRBJ2-4, is DTGVSQNPRHKITKRGQNVTFRCDPISEHNRLYWYRQTLGQGPEFLTYFQNEAQLEKSRLLSDRFSAERPKGSFSTLEIQRTEQGDSAMYLCASRPDSGRANIQYFGAGTRLSVL.

This clonotype was counted many times. The chain recombines TRBV7-9 with TRBJ1-2; D is unclear. Per germline, CDR1 SEHNR and CDR2 FQNEAQ (reference sequence). The CDR3 has 12 residues. Trimming took 4 bases from V and 13 from J, leaving 16 bases between them. CDR3 sequence reads: CASSSPTRVCTF. The DNA of the CDR3 is TGTGCCAGCAGCTCCCCCACGCGGGTCTGCACCTTC. Full variable domain (rest looked up from reference TRBV7-9 and TRBJ1-2): DTGVSQNPRHKITKRGQNVTFRCDPISEHNRLYWYRQTLGQGPEFLTYFQNEAQLEKSRLLSDRFSAERPKGSFSTLEIQRTEQGDSAMYLCASSSPTRVCTFGSGTRLTVV.

J is TRBJ2-7 and V is TRBV5-4, with 7 nucleotides matching TRBD2. Germline V lookup: CDR1 SGHNT, CDR2 YYREEE (reference sequence). CDR3 size: 15 residues. The junction had 9 bases not matched to a gene; V was cut back by 4 bases and J by 2 bases. CDR3 sequence reads: CASSRRTRNTYEQYF. The CDR3 DNA reads TGTGCCAGCAGCCGTAGGACTAGGAATACCTACGAGCAGTACTTC.

The CDR3 coding sequence is TGTGCCAGCAGCCATCCCCTATGGACAGACTCCTACGAGCAGTACTTC. The encoded protein is CASSHPLWTDSYEQYF. The chain employs TRBV7-9 and TRBJ2-7; weak D call: TRBD1 (6 bases). The germline V gene encodes CDR1 SEHNR and CDR2 FQNEAQ (reference sequence). V lost 5 bases to trimming and J lost 0 bases, with 17 bases between them. This CDR3 region has 16 residues.

In its sample, this clonotype was seen many times. The chain is built from TRBV4-3 and TRBJ1-2, with D hard to call. Germline V gene lookup returns CDR1 LGHNA and CDR2 YSLEER. The CDR3 is 14 amino acids. V lost 0 bases, J lost 0 bases, and 5 bases lay in between. In DNA form, the CDR3 reads TGCGCCAGCAGCCAAGAAGGAGCTAACTATGGCTACACCTTC. Its translation is CASSQEGANYGYTF.

The V call is TRBV20-1, the J call TRBJ2-7; D possibly matches TRBD1 or TRBD2 (6 bases each). This CDR3 region has 12 residues. V was cut by 6 bases and J by 6 bases, with 15 bases left in between. Germline CDR1 is DFQATT and CDR2 is SNEGSKA (reference sequence). CDR3 in amino acids: CSAQGGGREQYF. DNA for the CDR3: TGCAGTGCCCAAGGGGGAGGACGCGAGCAGTACTTC.

The V call is TRBV5-1, the J call TRBJ1-2; the D is unclear. V was pared by 4 bases and J by 7 bases, with 8 bases between. The CDR3 consists of 11 residues. Germline-derived CDR1 and CDR2 are SGHRS and YFSETQ. The CDR3 nucleotides are TGCGCCAGCAGCGCCTCATCTGGCTACACCTTC. Encoded protein: CASSASSGYTF. The full variable domain, in which reference TRBV5-1 and TRBJ1-2 provide the parts outside the CDR3, is KAGVTQTPRYLIKTRGQQVTLSCSPISGHRSVSWYQQTPGQGLQFLFEYFSETQRNKGNFPGRFSGRQFSNSRSEMNVSTLELGDSALYLCASSASSGYTFGSGTRLTVV.

This chain connects TRBV14 to TRBJ2-7, with 7 bases that match TRBD1. CDR3 length: 16 amino acids. V lost 8 bases and J lost 0; bases outside the gene matches: 13. Germline V gives CDR1 SGHDN, CDR2 FVKESK. The CDR3 DNA follows: TGTGCCAGCTCACCACTTGGACAGGCGAGCTCCTACGAGCAGTACTTC. Its protein is CASSPLGQASSYEQYF.

This chain connects TRBV19 to TRBJ2-6; 7 bases line up with TRBD1. The germline gives CDR1 LNHDA, CDR2 SQIVND (reference sequence). This CDR3 has 18 residues. The junction had 10 bases not matched to a gene; V was cut back by 5 bases and J by 0 bases. As DNA, the CDR3 is TGTGCCAGTAGTGAGGACAGGCCATTGAGCTCTGGGGCCAACGTCCTGACTTTC. It codes for CASSEDRPLSSGANVLTF. Filled out from reference TRBV19 and TRBJ2-6, the complete variable domain reads DGGITQSPKYLFRKEGQNVTLSCEQNLNHDAMYWYRQDPGQGLRLIYYSQIVNDFQKGDIAEGYSVSREKKESFPLTVTSAQKNPTAFYLCASSEDRPLSSGANVLTFGAGSRLTVL.

The chain is built from TRBV10-3 and TRBJ1-4; possibly TRBD1 for D (5 bases). Germline values: CDR1 ENHRY, CDR2 SYGVKD. This CDR3 comprises 19 residues. Deletions cut 5 bases from V and 5 bases from J, with 27 bases between. The CDR3 DNA reads as TGTGCCATCAGTCTAAACGAATGGGGGGAGAGTTCCTACAATGAAAAACTGTTTTTT. Protein sequence: CAISLNEWGESSYNEKLFF.

The chain is built from TRBV19 and TRBJ1-2; 7 bases match TRBD1. V lost 4 bases and J lost 7; bases outside the gene matches: 6. The CDR3 extends over 13 amino acids. CDR1 is LNHDA and CDR2 is SQIVND in the germline V gene (reference sequence). This CDR3 is CASSSGTVGGYTF. DNA for the CDR3: TGTGCCAGTAGTAGCGGGACAGTCGGTGGCTACACCTTC.

This clonotype was counted a few times. The chain links TRBV20-1 to TRBJ2-1; TRBD2 aligns across 11 bases. The J segment lost 6 bases and the V segment lost 5 bases, leaving 12 bases of the junction unmatched. The CDR3 sequence is 16 residues long. In germline, CDR1 is DFQATT, CDR2 SNEGSKA (reference sequence). The CDR3 region is CSALHKLAGVSNEQFF. CDR3 DNA sequence: TGCAGTGCTTTGCACAAACTAGCGGGAGTTTCCAATGAGCAGTTCTTC.

The V call is TRBV7-9, the J call TRBJ2-2; D tentatively fits TRBD1 or TRBD2 (5 bases each). Germline CDR1 reads SEHNR; CDR2 reads FQNEAQ (reference sequence). Trimming removed 4 bases at V and 7 bases at J, with 25 bases between. The CDR3 length is 18 residues. Here the CDR3 reads CASSSLGSGTALSGELFF. The CDR3 DNA reads as TGTGCCAGCAGCTCTTTAGGTTCCGGGACGGCCTTGAGCGGGGAGCTGTTTTTT.

The CDR3 spells CASSIASRQAFF. The CDR3 DNA follows: TGTGCCAGTAGTATTGCAAGTCGACAGGCTTTCTTT. This chain links TRBV19 with TRBJ1-1; D may be TRBD1 (5 bases). Per the germline V gene, CDR1 is LNHDA and CDR2 is SQIVND (reference sequence). The V gene lost 3 bases and the J gene lost 11 bases, with 13 bases spanning the gap. The CDR3 has 12 residues.

The chain couples TRBV2 to TRBJ1-6, with D hard to call. The germline V gene has CDR1 SNHLY and CDR2 FYNNEI. This CDR3 spans 14 amino acids. V dropped 6 bases and J dropped 13 bases, with 19 bases sitting between them. CDR3 amino acids: CASSLEGTQVPLHF. The CDR3 region has the DNA TGTGCCAGCAGCCTAGAGGGTACCCAGGTTCCCCTCCACTTT.

This clonotype showed up many times. The chain couples TRBV20-1 to TRBJ2-7; TRBD1 matches 8 bases. CDR1 is DFQATT and CDR2 is SNEGSKA in the germline V gene (reference sequence). The CDR3 sequence is 14 residues long. With 2 bases clipped from V and 5 bases from J, the junction kept 8 bases outside the gene matches. In nucleotides, the CDR3 is TGCAGTGCTAGATTGGACAGGGAGCTCCACGAGCAGTACTTC. Its protein product is CSARLDRELHEQYF.

This clonotype was picked up many times. The chain joins TRBV6-5 to TRBJ2-3; 9 nucleotides agree with TRBD1. This CDR3 is built from 14 residues. V dropped 2 bases and J dropped 6; count of bases not matched to a gene: 3. Germline CDR1 MNHEY, CDR2 SVGAGI. The CDR3 sequence: CASSYGQGWDTQYF. CDR3 in DNA: TGTGCCAGCAGTTACGGACAGGGGTGGGATACGCAGTATTTT.

The CDR3 sequence: CASSEALQGLHQPQHF. CDR3 nucleotides: TGTGCCAGCAGTGAAGCGCTCCAGGGTCTTCATCAGCCCCAGCATTTT. The chain couples TRBV6-1 to TRBJ1-5; tentatively, D is TRBD1 (5 bases). Deletions cut 0 bases from V and 5 bases from J, with 14 bases between. From germline, CDR1 is MNHNS and CDR2 SASEGT. This CDR3 comprises 16 residues.

The V call is TRBV19, the J call TRBJ1-6, with a possible D match to TRBD1 (6 bases). There are 14 residues in the CDR3. Trimming pared 7 bases from V and 9 bases from J, leaving 16 bases between. In germline, CDR1 is LNHDA, CDR2 SQIVND (reference sequence). This chain's CDR3 is CASTNTGLGSPLHF. CDR3 nucleotide sequence: TGTGCCAGTACGAATACAGGGCTCGGTTCACCCCTCCACTTT.

This clonotype was recorded once. The rearrangement links TRBV2 to TRBJ2-7; D might be TRBD2 (6 bases). The germline CDR1 and CDR2 sequences are SNHLY and FYNNEI. Trimming removed 3 bases from V and 12 bases from J, with 21 bases in between. This CDR3 contains 14 residues. CDR3 in DNA: TGTGCCAGCAGTGAGGGTCTAGCGCAATTTAGACGGTACTTC. As protein: CASSEGLAQFRRYF.